A selection of T cell receptor beta chains follows, all from one sample in a study of T-cell memory formation after mild COVID-19. TCRdb used MiXCR to reprocess the 5' RACE reads, holding one entry per CDR3 protein. The sample consists of about 400,000 distinct CDR3 sequences, around 22% of them appearing once. Specimen: PBMCs or a T cell subset sorted from them (not recorded which). The receptor set was obtained from an adult woman who had mild COVID-19 (a few samples of this study predate the infection). Cell type and time point are not known. The CDR3 runs from the conserved cysteine through the conserved F or W. The D gene is left open where the match is weak. Clone sizes are given selectively: once, few, many, or a class where the clone is expanded.

NA TRBJ1-2 NA TRBV4-1 TGCGCCAGCAGCCAAGGGGGGGAGGATGGCTACACCTTC CASSQGGEDGYTF
NA TRBJ1-1 NA TRBV2 TGTGCCAGCAGCCGTCAGAAGGCTTTCTTT CASSRQKAFF
TRBD1 TRBJ2-5 few TRBV20-1 TGCAGTGCTAGAAGGGCAGGGGGTCAAGAGACCCAGTACTTC CSARRAGGQETQYF
TRBD1 TRBJ2-7 NA TRBV7-2 TGTGCCAGCAGTACGGGACAGAACTCCTACGAGCAGTACTTC CASSTGQNSYEQYF
NA TRBJ2-7 NA TRBV24-1 TGTGCCACCAGTGATTTGCTTGGCGGGCAGTACGAGCAGTACTTC CATSDLLGGQYEQYF
NA TRBJ2-3 NA TRBV20-1 TGCAGTGCTAGCGGGTCGGGAGATACGCAGTATTTT CSASGSGDTQYF
NA TRBJ1-1 NA TRBV5-1 TGCGCCAGCAGCGTCAGGGGAAATTTGAACACTGAAGCTTTCTTT CASSVRGNLNTEAFF
TRBD2 TRBJ2-1 many TRBV9 TGTGCCAGCAGCGTAGGGGGCGGGAGGATGAATGAGCAGTTCTTC CASSVGGGRMNEQFF
NA TRBJ2-7 NA TRBV20-1 TGCAGTGCTGGAGTACCGGGAAGCCTCTCCTACGAGCAGTACTTC CSAGVPGSLSYEQYF
TRBD2 TRBJ2-1 NA TRBV5-4 TGTGCCAGCAGCCGGGACTACAACAATGAGCAGTTCTTC CASSRDYNNEQFF
NA TRBJ1-1 NA TRBV19 TGTGCCAGTCTTACACTCTACACTGAAGCTTTCTTT CASLTLYTEAFF
NA TRBJ1-5 NA TRBV15 TGTGCCACCAGCGCAGGAGTCGAACAGCCCCAGCATTTT CATSAGVEQPQHF
TRBD1 TRBJ2-7 few TRBV28 TGTGCCAGCAGTCTAGGGGGCCCGATTCCCTACGAGCAGTACTTC CASSLGGPIPYEQYF
TRBD2 TRBJ2-1 NA TRBV7-8 TGTGCCAGCAGCCTGTGGACTAGCGGGGAGTACAATGAGCAGTTCTTC CASSLWTSGEYNEQFF